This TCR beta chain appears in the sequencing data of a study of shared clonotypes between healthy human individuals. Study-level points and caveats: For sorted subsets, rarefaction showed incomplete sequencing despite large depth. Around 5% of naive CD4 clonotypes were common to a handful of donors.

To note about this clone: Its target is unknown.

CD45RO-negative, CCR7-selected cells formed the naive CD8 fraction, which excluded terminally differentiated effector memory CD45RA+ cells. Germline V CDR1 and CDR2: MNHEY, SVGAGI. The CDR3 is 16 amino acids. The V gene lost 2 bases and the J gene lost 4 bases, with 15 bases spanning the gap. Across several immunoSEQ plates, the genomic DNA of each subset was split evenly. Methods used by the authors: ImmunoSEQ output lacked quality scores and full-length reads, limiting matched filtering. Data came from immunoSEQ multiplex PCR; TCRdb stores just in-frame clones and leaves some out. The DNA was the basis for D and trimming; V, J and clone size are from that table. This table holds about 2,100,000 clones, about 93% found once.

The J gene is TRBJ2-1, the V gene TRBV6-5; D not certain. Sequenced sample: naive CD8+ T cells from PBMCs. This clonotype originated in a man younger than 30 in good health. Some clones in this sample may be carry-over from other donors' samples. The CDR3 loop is CASSYPSEDGYNEQFF. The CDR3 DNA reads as TGTGCCAGCAGTTACCCGAGCGAGGACGGATACAATGAGCAGTTCTTC.